This T cell receptor (beta chain) derives from a study of control samples from healthy donors and cancer patients (dated by TCRdb to 2018 to 2020). Libraries came from the immunoSEQ multiplex PCR assay. The table comes from immuneACCESS by way of TCRdb, which keeps in-frame sequences with V and J called. Part of the clones is missing from these tables; in studies checked, under half for an unresolved V gene and the rest for unknown reasons. Present in this sample are about 84,000 clones, 65% to 90% of which were seen just once. The ten largest clones add up to 11% of the sample. The germline ends are 10 bases apart after V is trimmed by 2 bases and J by 5 bases. The CDR3 numbers 13 residues from cysteine through phenylalanine. Only CDR3 DNA remains: 39 bases, in frame from the first base. Sequences SGHRS (CDR1) and YFSETQ (CDR2) are obtained from the germline V gene. With regard to this clone: This clone's antigen is unknown. Base qualities are not recorded, but no much larger clone differs from it by a single base.

The sequence derives from a man aged 55 to 70 with head and neck cancer. This chain joins TRBV5-1 to TRBJ2-5, with the D gene tentatively TRBD1 or TRBD2, based on 5 matching bases in each. The sequencing input was PBMCs. In nucleotide form, the sequence is TGCGCCAGCAGCTTCGAGGGGACGGAGACCCAGTACTTC. It specifies CASSFEGTETQYF.